What follows are 13 T cell receptor beta chains derived from one specimen sequenced in a study of CD8+CD57+ T cells in acquired aplastic anemia. Flow cytometry had shown expanded CD8+CD57+ cells in the patients chosen for sequencing. Genomic DNA acted as the template from which TCR beta VDJ combination and CDR3 sequence profiling were carried out. In TCRdb, the reads were re-called with MiXCR into one record per CDR3 protein. The data hold roughly 80,000 distinct CDR3 sequences, with roughly two thirds observed a single time. The sequenced sample consisted of sorted CD4+, CD8+, or CD8+CD57+ T cells (not recorded which) from PBMCs. The source of these receptors is a human donor with aplastic anemia.

The chain recombines TRBV2 with TRBJ2-2, with 7 bases aligning to TRBD1. The junction had 4 bases not matched to a gene; V was cut back by 8 bases and J by 4 bases. The CDR3 is 13 amino acids. Germline values: CDR1 SNHLY, CDR2 FYNNEI. The CDR3 sequence is CASRTGGTGELFF. For the CDR3, the DNA is TGTGCCAGCCGGACAGGCGGCACCGGGGAGCTGTTTTTT.

This clonotype was seen only a few times. The CDR3 DNA reads TGTGCCAGCAGCTTAACTTATGGGGAGACCCAGTACTTC. Translating gives CASSLTYGETQYF. V usage is TRBV7-9 and J usage is TRBJ2-5; D is ambiguous. Trimming stripped 2 bases from V and 5 bases from J, with 9 bases between. CDR1 is SEHNR and CDR2 is FQNEAQ in the germline V gene (reference sequence). CDR3 length: 13 residues.

The rearrangement links TRBV5-5 to TRBJ2-7, with TRBD1 matching 8 bases. Germline V gives CDR1 SGHKS, CDR2 YYEKEE (reference sequence). This CDR3 has 14 residues. Germline trimming cut 0 bases from V and 6 bases from J; bases unmatched to any gene: 5. The CDR3 region has the DNA TGTGCCAGCAGCTTGGTGGGCAGGGGGCTCGAGCAGTACTTC. Amino acids: CASSLVGRGLEQYF.

V gene TRBV2 combines with J gene TRBJ1-1; D remains ambiguous. CDR1 is SNHLY, CDR2 FYNNEI, per germline. The CDR3 runs 13 residues. Trimming took 8 bases from V and 1 from J, leaving 11 bases between them. The CDR3 reads CASVPNRNTEAFF. Here the CDR3 DNA reads TGTGCCAGCGTACCGAACCGGAACACTGAAGCTTTCTTT.

This clonotype came up a few times. The chain uses TRBV7-3 and TRBJ1-1; D is ambiguous. In germline, CDR1 is SGHTA, CDR2 FQGTGA. Trimming took 0 bases from V and 1 from J, leaving 3 bases between them. The CDR3 contains 13 residues. CDR3: CASSLTPNTEAFF. CDR3 DNA: TGTGCCAGCAGCTTAACCCCGAACACTGAAGCTTTCTTT.

This rearrangement joins TRBV2 to TRBJ1-5; D remains unclear. V was cut by 4 bases and J by 5 bases, with 3 bases left in between. The CDR3 length is 11 residues. The germline gives CDR1 SNHLY, CDR2 FYNNEI. The CDR3 DNA follows: TGTGCCAGCAGTGTGGATCAGCCCCAGCATTTT. This encodes CASSVDQPQHF.

CDR3 protein: CAIRGQGLRDTQYF. CDR3 in DNA: TGTGCCATCAGGGGACAGGGATTACGCGATACGCAGTATTTT. The chain carries TRBV10-3 and TRBJ2-3, with TRBD1 matching over 9 bases. CDR1 and CDR2 from the germline V gene are ENHRY and SYGVKD. CDR3 size: 14 residues. Unmatched junction bases numbered 7, after V lost 6 bases and J lost 6 bases.

The chain links TRBV24-1 to TRBJ2-3; 8 bases agree with TRBD1. Germline V gene data show CDR1 as KGHDR and CDR2 as SFDVKD. The CDR3 totals 16 residues. V trimming: 0 bases; J trimming: 6 bases; junction bases outside the gene matches: 7. The CDR3 protein is CATSDLGQGATDTQYF. The DNA for the CDR3 is TGTGCCACCAGTGATTTGGGCCAGGGGGCGACGGATACGCAGTATTTT.

About this clonotype: Its ends do not fully match the called genes, so a read error is possible. The V call is TRBV12-3 or TRBV12-4, the J call TRBJ1-1, with D possibly matching TRBD1 (5 bases). CDR3 size: 13 residues. CDR3 nucleotide sequence: TGTGCCAGCTGTTTAGGGGATCCCACTGAAGCTTTCTTT. It codes for CASCLGDPTEAFF.

J is TRBJ1-1 and V is TRBV29-1; no firm D call. The CDR3 sequence is 15 residues long. V dropped 4 bases and J dropped 3 bases, with 18 bases sitting between them. Germline V gene sequence: CDR1 SQVTM, CDR2 ANQGSEA. The CDR3 loop is CSVVIHGGVDTEAFF. CDR3 sequence (DNA): TGCAGCGTTGTAATACACGGCGGGGTAGACACTGAAGCTTTCTTT.

V and J are TRBV6-5 and TRBJ1-2; weak D call: TRBD1 (5 bases). Trimming cost V 2 bases and J 8 bases, with 9 bases left between them. Germline CDR1 MNHEY, CDR2 SVGAGI. The CDR3 runs 12 residues. CDR3 sequence reads: CASSYGRDGYTF. DNA of the CDR3: TGTGCCAGCAGTTACGGCAGGGACGGCTACACCTTC.

The J gene is TRBJ2-2, the V gene TRBV25-1, with 14 bases lining up with TRBD2. Germline trimming cut 3 bases from V and 6 bases from J; bases unmatched to any gene: 0. Germline V gives CDR1 MGHDK, CDR2 SYGVNS. The CDR3 consists of 15 residues. The CDR3, as DNA: TGTGCCAGCAGTGAGACTAGCGGGGGGGCCGGGGAGCTGTTTTTT. It specifies CASSETSGGAGELFF.

The chain recombines TRBV11-1 with TRBJ2-3; D remains ambiguous. V was cut by 6 bases and J by 0 bases, with 13 bases left in between. The CDR3 length is 15 residues. Germline V gives CDR1 SGHAT, CDR2 FQDESV (reference sequence). CDR3 residues: CASSTTAASTDTQYF. Written as DNA, the CDR3 is TGTGCCAGCAGTACCACGGCAGCTAGCACAGATACGCAGTATTTT.